These 26 T cell receptor beta chains share one sample of origin, sequenced in a study of radiation and T cells in renal cell carcinoma. Noted time point: blood 4 weeks post-SBRT, at nephrectomy. Treatment denoted: 15 Gy SBRT to primary tumor, nephrectomy 4 weeks later. Sequenced by immunoSEQ multiplex PCR; TCRdb stores in-frame clones only, minus some. The sample shows approximately 92,000 clones, around four fifths of them seen only once. Sequenced here: blood, sampled from a patient whose treatment included radiotherapy and nephrectomy. The receptors come from a man between 50 and 59 years old with renal cell carcinoma.

This chain connects TRBV6-6 to TRBJ1-1; 8 bases align to TRBD1. This CDR3 comprises 14 residues. Looked up from germline, CDR1 is MNHNY and CDR2 is SVGAGI (reference sequence). Trimming removed 6 bases from V and 6 bases from J; junction bases left unmatched: 9. CDR3 nucleotides: TGTGCCAGCAGCCTTACCGGGACAGGAGCTGAAGCTTTCTTT. Its protein is CASSLTGTGAEAFF.

The chain carries TRBV7-2 and TRBJ2-1; 7 bases align to TRBD2. Per germline, CDR1 SGHTA and CDR2 FQGNSA. Trimming took 4 bases from V and 10 from J; bases not matched to a gene: 7. CDR3 length equals 13 residues. The CDR3 DNA follows: TGTGCCAGCAGCTCCCCTGCGGGAGTGGAGCAGTTCTTC. Protein: CASSSPAGVEQFF. The full variable domain, its missing parts supplied by reference TRBV7-2 and TRBJ2-1, is GAGVSQSPSNKVTEKGKDVELRCDPISGHTALYWYRQSLGQGLEFLIYFQGNSAPDKSGLPSDRFSAERTGGSVSTLTIQRTQQEDSAVYLCASSSPAGVEQFFGPGTRLTVL.

This chain uses TRBV19 with TRBJ1-3; D uncertain. CDR1 is LNHDA, CDR2 SQIVND, per germline (reference sequence). This CDR3 region has 15 residues. Trimming shortened V by 3 bases and J by 2 bases, and 11 bases separated the two germline ends. The CDR3 nucleotides read TGTGCCAGTAGTATTAGTCTGACGGCTGGAAACACCATATATTTT. Its protein product is CASSISLTAGNTIYF.

The genes are TRBV9 and TRBJ2-1; no firm D call. V was trimmed by 0 bases and J by 5 bases, leaving 3 bases between them. The germline gives CDR1 SGDLS, CDR2 YYNGEE. The CDR3 length is 12 residues. In DNA form, the CDR3 reads TGTGCCAGCAGCGTAGCTGACAATGAGCAGTTCTTC. It translates to CASSVADNEQFF.

This clone is large (0.1 to 1%) within its sample. The genes are TRBV28 and TRBJ1-4, with 9 bases fitting TRBD1. Trimming cost V 6 bases and J 13 bases; bases outside gene matches: 15. Per the germline V gene, CDR1 is MDHEN and CDR2 is SYDVKM. The CDR3 spans 15 residues. The CDR3 loop is CASSLTGTGSSGLFF. The CDR3 coding sequence is TGTGCCAGCAGCCTAACCGGGACAGGGTCCTCCGGACTGTTTTTT.

Only one count was recorded for this clone. CDR3 coding DNA: TGTGCCAGCAGTTCGACAGGGGGCACTAATGAAAAACTGTTTTTT. This gives the protein CASSSTGGTNEKLFF. The chain employs TRBV28 and TRBJ1-4; 10 bases align to TRBD1. J gave up 2 bases and V 4 bases, and 1 base lay outside the gene matches. Germline CDR1 and CDR2: MDHEN and SYDVKM. CDR3 length: 15 amino acids.

V and J are TRBV6-6 and TRBJ1-5; no clear D. CDR1 and CDR2 (germline): MNHNY, SVGAGI (reference sequence). CDR3 length equals 13 residues. Trimming removed 3 bases from V and 2 bases from J, with 5 bases in between. The CDR3 spells CASSYSRNQPQHF. CDR3 in DNA: TGTGCCAGCAGTTATTCCCGCAATCAGCCCCAGCATTTT.

J is TRBJ2-7 and V is TRBV30, with a tentative D call TRBD2 (6 bases). V was pared by 0 bases and J by 3 bases, with 12 bases between. Germline-derived CDR1 and CDR2 are GTSNPN and SVGIG (reference sequence). The CDR3 covers 14 residues. CDR3 coding DNA: TGTGCCTGGAGTGTCACCGGGAGTTACTACGAGCAGTACTTC. This encodes CAWSVTGSYYEQYF.

This chain links TRBV18 with TRBJ1-5; 10 nucleotides match TRBD1. CDR1 is KGHSH and CDR2 is LQKENI in the germline V gene. V lost 5 bases, J lost 3 bases, and 4 bases stayed unmatched. This CDR3 spans 15 amino acids. The CDR3 DNA follows: TGTGCCAGCTCAGAGGGACAGGGGAACAATCAGCCCCAGCATTTT. It yields the protein CASSEGQGNNQPQHF.

This chain links TRBV7-9 with TRBJ1-1, with D possibly being TRBD1 (5 bases). The CDR3 covers 14 residues. The V gene lost 4 bases and the J gene lost 1 base, with 10 bases spanning the gap. Germline V CDR1 and CDR2: SEHNR, FQNEAQ (reference sequence). CDR3 protein: CASSSTRGNTEAFF. CDR3 coding DNA: TGTGCCAGCAGCTCTACAAGGGGGAACACTGAAGCTTTCTTT. The variable domain in full, completed from reference TRBV7-9 and TRBJ1-1, reads DTGVSQNPRHKITKRGQNVTFRCDPISEHNRLYWYRQTLGQGPEFLTYFQNEAQLEKSRLLSDRFSAERPKGSFSTLEIQRTEQGDSAMYLCASSSTRGNTEAFFGQGTRLTVV.

The chain couples TRBV9 to TRBJ2-7, with 8 bases fitting TRBD2. V trimming: 2 bases; J trimming: 6 bases; junction bases outside the gene matches: 16. The CDR3 contains 17 residues. Germline CDR1 SGDLS, CDR2 YYNGEE. CDR3 amino acids: CASSVSPPGLGSGEQYF. CDR3 nucleotides: TGTGCCAGCAGCGTTTCACCTCCGGGACTAGGGAGTGGCGAGCAGTACTTC.

The V gene is TRBV6-1, the J gene TRBJ1-1, with D possibly TRBD1 on 5 matching bases. This CDR3 contains 14 residues. With 5 bases removed from V and 5 bases from J, the gap between germline ends came to 15 bases. Germline V gene sequence: CDR1 MNHNS, CDR2 SASEGT. CDR3 in DNA: TGTGCCAGCAGTTCAGACCCGGGGGGGACTGAAGCTTTCTTT. It specifies CASSSDPGGTEAFF.

V gene TRBV7-2 combines with J gene TRBJ2-1; D gene uncertain. The CDR3 extends over 13 amino acids. V shed 0 bases and J shed 2 bases, with 2 bases lying between them. The germline V gene encodes CDR1 SGHTA and CDR2 FQGNSA. The CDR3 is CASSLAPYNEQFF. DNA for the CDR3: TGTGCCAGCAGCTTAGCCCCCTACAATGAGCAGTTCTTC. The full variable domain, rest sourced from reference TRBV7-2 and TRBJ2-1, is GAGVSQSPSNKVTEKGKDVELRCDPISGHTALYWYRQSLGQGLEFLIYFQGNSAPDKSGLPSDRFSAERTGGSVSTLTIQRTQQEDSAVYLCASSLAPYNEQFFGPGTRLTVL.

The J gene is TRBJ2-1, the V gene TRBV5-4; 7 bases are a match to TRBD1. The germline CDR1 and CDR2 sequences are SGHNT and YYREEE (reference sequence). The CDR3 runs 15 residues. V lost 2 bases to trimming and J lost 1 base; unmatched junction nucleotides: 3. CDR3 DNA sequence: TGTGCCAGCAGCTTTGGGGGACAGTCCTACAATGAGCAGTTCTTC. Translation gives CASSFGGQSYNEQFF.

This rearrangement joins TRBV5-1 to TRBJ2-1, with D perhaps matching TRBD2 (5 bases). The germline CDR1 and CDR2 sequences are SGHRS and YFSETQ. Between the trimmed V and J ends, which lost 5 bases and 10 bases, there was a span of 13 bases. This CDR3 is 12 amino acids long. The CDR3 bases are TGCGCCAGCAGATACGACTGGGAGGAGCAGTTCTTC. It yields the protein CASRYDWEEQFF.

This rearrangement joins TRBV5-1 to TRBJ1-1, with a weak D call TRBD1 (6 bases). V was cut by 4 bases and J by 4 bases, with 20 bases left in between. The germline CDR1 and CDR2 sequences are SGHRS and YFSETQ. There are 16 residues in the CDR3. The CDR3 is CASSLGGRQSVTEAFF. In DNA form, the CDR3 reads TGCGCCAGCAGCCTAGGGGGGCGGCAGAGCGTCACTGAAGCTTTCTTT.

The V and J genes are TRBV11-2 and TRBJ1-1; TRBD1 matches at 7 bases. Looked up from germline, CDR1 is SGHAT and CDR2 is FQNNGV. The CDR3 totals 17 residues. J lost 0 bases, V lost 1 base, and 8 bases had no gene match. The CDR3 reads CASSLVRQGRVNTEAFF. CDR3 in DNA: TGTGCCAGCAGCTTAGTACGACAGGGAAGGGTGAACACTGAAGCTTTCTTT.

This sequence joins TRBV28 and TRBJ2-7; the match to TRBD2 covers 7 bases. CDR1 is MDHEN and CDR2 is SYDVKM in the germline V gene. J lost 3 bases, V lost 1 base, and 3 bases had no gene match. This CDR3 has 14 amino acids. The CDR3 sequence is CASSLSGGNYEQYF. The DNA of the CDR3 is TGTGCCAGCAGTTTATCGGGAGGCAACTACGAGCAGTACTTC.

V gene TRBV6-6 combines with J gene TRBJ1-1; 7 bases line up with TRBD1. The CDR3 sequence is 13 residues long. The V gene's germline CDR1 is MNHNY and CDR2 SVGAGI (reference sequence). V dropped 3 bases and J dropped 3; count of bases not matched to a gene: 1. The CDR3 reads CASSYGTDTEAFF. The CDR3 coding sequence is TGTGCCAGCAGTTATGGGACAGACACTGAAGCTTTCTTT.

This clone occurred once. The chain is built from TRBV7-9 and TRBJ2-5; D perhaps matches TRBD1 (5 bases). Trimming shortened V by 3 bases and J by 4 bases, and 9 bases separated the two germline ends. This CDR3 region has 13 residues. Per germline, CDR1 SEHNR and CDR2 FQNEAQ (reference sequence). This CDR3 reads CASSLGLRETQYF. CDR3 DNA sequence: TGTGCCAGCAGCTTGGGGCTTCGAGAGACCCAGTACTTC.

This rearrangement joins TRBV5-1 to TRBJ2-3; 8 bases fit TRBD1. Germline V gives CDR1 SGHRS, CDR2 YFSETQ. This CDR3 has 15 amino acids. J lost 9 bases, V lost 3 bases, and 12 bases had no gene match. The CDR3 region has the DNA TGCGCCAGCAGCTCCTGGGCACCGGACAGGGACACGCAGTATTTT. Translated, it gives CASSSWAPDRDTQYF. Drawing the rest from reference TRBV5-1 and TRBJ2-3, the complete variable domain is KAGVTQTPRYLIKTRGQQVTLSCSPISGHRSVSWYQQTPGQGLQFLFEYFSETQRNKGNFPGRFSGRQFSNSRSEMNVSTLELGDSALYLCASSSWAPDRDTQYFGPGTRLTVL.

The chain links TRBV4-1 to TRBJ2-2; D gene unclear. Germline V gene lookup returns CDR1 MGHRA and CDR2 YSYEKL. The CDR3 contains 17 residues. V dropped 0 bases and J dropped 6 bases, with 17 bases sitting between them. CDR3 coding DNA: TGCGCCAGCAGCCAAGATACCGGCGTCCGTGTCTCCGGGGAGCTGTTTTTT. It is translated as CASSQDTGVRVSGELFF.

In nucleotides, the CDR3 is TGTGCCAGCAGCCCAGGACTGAACAATGAGCAGTTCTTC. Amino acids: CASSPGLNNEQFF. The chain links TRBV11-1 to TRBJ2-1, with a weak D call TRBD2 (5 bases). V lost 5 bases, J lost 5 bases, and 10 bases lay in between. CDR1 SGHAT and CDR2 FQDESV come from the germline V gene (reference sequence). The CDR3 consists of 13 residues.

The chain combines TRBV2 with TRBJ2-5; 14 bases map to TRBD2. From germline, CDR1 is SNHLY and CDR2 FYNNEI. V was pared by 6 bases and J by 6 bases, with 6 bases of the junction left unmatched. This CDR3 is 15 amino acids long. The DNA for the CDR3 is TGTGCCAGCAGAGCCGGGACTAGCGGGGGACAGACCCAGTACTTC. Translating gives CASRAGTSGGQTQYF.

The genes are TRBV27 and TRBJ2-2; D possibly corresponds to TRBD1 (6 bases). This CDR3 has 16 residues. Germline CDR1 and CDR2: MNHEY and SMNVEV (reference sequence). Between the trimmed V and J ends, which lost 5 bases and 3 bases, there was a span of 16 bases. As DNA, the CDR3 is TGTGCCAGCAGTCCCAGACAGGTGTGGGACACCGGGGAGCTGTTTTTT. Its protein product is CASSPRQVWDTGELFF.

This clone was recorded only once. This sequence joins TRBV6-6 and TRBJ1-2, with D possibly matching TRBD1 (5 bases). Trimming left V 11 bases short and J 0 bases short, with 16 bases between. CDR3 length equals 14 residues. CDR1 is MNHNY and CDR2 is SVGAGI in the germline V gene (reference sequence). In DNA form, the CDR3 reads TGTGCCGTTAAAGGGGCAGGAGCTAACTATGGCTACACCTTC. As protein: CAVKGAGANYGYTF.